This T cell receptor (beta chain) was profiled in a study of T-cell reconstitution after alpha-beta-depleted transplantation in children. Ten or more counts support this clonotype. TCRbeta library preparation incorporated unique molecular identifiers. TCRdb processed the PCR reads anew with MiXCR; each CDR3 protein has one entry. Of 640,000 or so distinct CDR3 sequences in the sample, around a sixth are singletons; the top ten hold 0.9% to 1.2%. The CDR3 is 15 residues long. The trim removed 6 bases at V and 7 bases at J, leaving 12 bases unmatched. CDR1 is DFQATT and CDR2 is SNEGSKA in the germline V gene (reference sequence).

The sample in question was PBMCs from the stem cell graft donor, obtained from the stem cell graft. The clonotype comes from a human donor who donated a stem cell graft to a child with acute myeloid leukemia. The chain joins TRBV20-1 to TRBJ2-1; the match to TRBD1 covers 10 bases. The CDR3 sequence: CSAIPRQGARNEQFF. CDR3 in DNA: TGCAGTGCCATCCCCCGACAGGGGGCAAGGAATGAGCAGTTCTTC.